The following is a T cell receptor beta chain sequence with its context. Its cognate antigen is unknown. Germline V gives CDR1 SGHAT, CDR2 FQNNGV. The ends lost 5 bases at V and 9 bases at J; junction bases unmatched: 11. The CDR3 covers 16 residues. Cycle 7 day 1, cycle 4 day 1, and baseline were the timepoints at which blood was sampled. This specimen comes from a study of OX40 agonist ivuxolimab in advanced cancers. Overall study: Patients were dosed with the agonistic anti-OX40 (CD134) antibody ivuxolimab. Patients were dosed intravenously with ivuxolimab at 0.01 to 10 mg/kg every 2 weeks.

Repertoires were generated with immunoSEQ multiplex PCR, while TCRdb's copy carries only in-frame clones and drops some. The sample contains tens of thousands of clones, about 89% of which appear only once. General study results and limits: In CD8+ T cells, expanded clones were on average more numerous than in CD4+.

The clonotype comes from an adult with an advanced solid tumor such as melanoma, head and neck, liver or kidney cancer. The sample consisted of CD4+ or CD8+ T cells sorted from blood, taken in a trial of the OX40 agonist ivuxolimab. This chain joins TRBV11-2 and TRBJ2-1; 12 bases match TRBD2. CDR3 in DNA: TGTGCCAGCAGCCACCGACTAGCGGGAGCCTATGGTGAGCAGTTCTTC. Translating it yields CASSHRLAGAYGEQFF.